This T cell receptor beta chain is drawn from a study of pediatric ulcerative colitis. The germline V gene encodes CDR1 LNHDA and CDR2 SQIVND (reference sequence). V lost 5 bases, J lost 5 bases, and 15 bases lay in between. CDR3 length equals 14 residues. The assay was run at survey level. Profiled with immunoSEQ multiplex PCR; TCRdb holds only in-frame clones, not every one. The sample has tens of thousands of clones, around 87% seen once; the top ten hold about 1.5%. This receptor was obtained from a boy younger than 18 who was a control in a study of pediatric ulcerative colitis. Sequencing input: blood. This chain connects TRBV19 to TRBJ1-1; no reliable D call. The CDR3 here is CASSPRTLGTEAFF. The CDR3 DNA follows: TGTGCCAGTAGTCCCCGGACCCTTGGGACTGAAGCTTTCTTT.